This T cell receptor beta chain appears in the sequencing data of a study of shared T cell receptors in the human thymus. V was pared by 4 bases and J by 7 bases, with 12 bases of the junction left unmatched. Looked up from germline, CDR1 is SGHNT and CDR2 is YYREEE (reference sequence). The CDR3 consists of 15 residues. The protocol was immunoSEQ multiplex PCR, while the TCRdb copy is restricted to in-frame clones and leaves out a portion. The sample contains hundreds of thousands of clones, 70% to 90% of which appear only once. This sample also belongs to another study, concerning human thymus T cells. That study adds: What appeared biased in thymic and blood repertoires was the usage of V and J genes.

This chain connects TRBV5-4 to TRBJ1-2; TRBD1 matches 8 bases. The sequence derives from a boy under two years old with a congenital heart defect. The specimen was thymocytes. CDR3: CASSTRTGSGGGYTF. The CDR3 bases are TGTGCCAGCAGCACACGGACAGGGTCAGGCGGTGGCTACACCTTC.